The clone carrying this T cell receptor (beta chain) appeared once. The antigen is unknown. The PCR used 60 Vbeta and 13 Jbeta primers. Profiling relied on immunoSEQ multiplex PCR, and the TCRdb table lists in-frame clones only, not all of them. The table records about 170,000 clones, around 85% of them present only once. The CDR3 covers 15 residues. Per the germline V gene, CDR1 is PRHDT and CDR2 is FYEKMQ (reference sequence). V shed 4 bases, J shed 0 bases, and the junction held 3 bases outside the gene matches. This record belongs to a study of cytomegalovirus exposure and HLA in healthy donors. Regarding the study as a whole: Indistinguishability led to the exclusion of some V segments, TRBV6-2 and TRBV6-3 included. Rates of TCR association differed by HLA locus in a later analysis, with DRB1 highest and HLA-C lowest.

The clonotype comes from a male donor in good health and CMV-seronegative. Sequencing input: PBMCs. This chain uses TRBV13 with TRBJ1-2; the match to TRBD1 covers 9 bases. In DNA, the CDR3 is TGTGCCAGCAGCTCCGGACAGGGGTCTAACTATGGCTACACCTTC. Its translation: CASSSGQGSNYGYTF.